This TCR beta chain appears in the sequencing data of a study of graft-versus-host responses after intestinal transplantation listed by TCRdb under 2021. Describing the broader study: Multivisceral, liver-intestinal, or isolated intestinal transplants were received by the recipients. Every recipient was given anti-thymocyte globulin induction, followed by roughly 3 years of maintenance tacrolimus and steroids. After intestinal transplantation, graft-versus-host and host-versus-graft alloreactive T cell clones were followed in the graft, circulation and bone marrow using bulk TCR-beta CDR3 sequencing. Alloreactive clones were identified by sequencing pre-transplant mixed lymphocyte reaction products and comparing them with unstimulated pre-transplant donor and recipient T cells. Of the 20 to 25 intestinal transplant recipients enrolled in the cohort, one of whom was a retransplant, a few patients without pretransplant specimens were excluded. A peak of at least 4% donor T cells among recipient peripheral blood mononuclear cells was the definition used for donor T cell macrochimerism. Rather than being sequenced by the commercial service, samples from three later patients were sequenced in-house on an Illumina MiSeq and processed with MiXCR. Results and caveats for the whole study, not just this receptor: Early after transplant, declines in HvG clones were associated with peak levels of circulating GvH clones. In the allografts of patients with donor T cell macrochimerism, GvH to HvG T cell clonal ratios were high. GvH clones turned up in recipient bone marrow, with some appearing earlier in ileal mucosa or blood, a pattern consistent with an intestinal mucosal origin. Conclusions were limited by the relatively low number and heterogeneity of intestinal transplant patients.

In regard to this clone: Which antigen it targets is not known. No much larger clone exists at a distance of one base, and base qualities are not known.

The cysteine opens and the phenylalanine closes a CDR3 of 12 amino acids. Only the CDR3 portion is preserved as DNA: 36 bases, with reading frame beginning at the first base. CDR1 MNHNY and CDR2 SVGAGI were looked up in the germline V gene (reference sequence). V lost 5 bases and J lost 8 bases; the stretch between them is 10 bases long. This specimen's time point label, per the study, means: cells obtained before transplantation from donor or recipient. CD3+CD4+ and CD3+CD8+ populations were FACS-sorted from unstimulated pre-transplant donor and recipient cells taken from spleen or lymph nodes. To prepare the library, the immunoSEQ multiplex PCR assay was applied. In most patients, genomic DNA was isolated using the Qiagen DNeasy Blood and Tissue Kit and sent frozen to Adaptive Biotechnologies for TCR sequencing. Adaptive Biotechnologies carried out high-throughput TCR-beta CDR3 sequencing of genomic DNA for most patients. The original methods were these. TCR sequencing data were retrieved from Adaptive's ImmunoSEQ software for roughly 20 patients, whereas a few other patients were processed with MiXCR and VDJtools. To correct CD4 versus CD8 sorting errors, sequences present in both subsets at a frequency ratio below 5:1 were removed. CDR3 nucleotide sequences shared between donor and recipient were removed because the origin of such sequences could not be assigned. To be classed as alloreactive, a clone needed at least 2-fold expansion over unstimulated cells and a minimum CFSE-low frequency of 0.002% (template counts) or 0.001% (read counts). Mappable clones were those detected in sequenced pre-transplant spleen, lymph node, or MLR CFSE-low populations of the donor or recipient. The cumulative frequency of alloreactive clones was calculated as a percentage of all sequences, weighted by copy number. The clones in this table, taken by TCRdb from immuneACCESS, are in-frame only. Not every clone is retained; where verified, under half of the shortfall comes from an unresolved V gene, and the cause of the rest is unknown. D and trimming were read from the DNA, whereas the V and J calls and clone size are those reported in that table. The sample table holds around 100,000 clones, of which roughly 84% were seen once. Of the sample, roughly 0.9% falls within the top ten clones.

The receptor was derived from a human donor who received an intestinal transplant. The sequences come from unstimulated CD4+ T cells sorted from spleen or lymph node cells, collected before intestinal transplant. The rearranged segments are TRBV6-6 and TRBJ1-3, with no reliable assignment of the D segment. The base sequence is TGTGCCAGCAGTCCGTACACAGACACCATATATTTT. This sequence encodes CASSPYTDTIYF.